These 27 T cell receptor beta chains were sequenced from one sample in a study of pediatric ulcerative colitis. Rectal tissue came from one to two pinch biopsies taken at colonoscopy. Profiling relied on immunoSEQ multiplex PCR, and the TCRdb table lists in-frame clones only, not all of them. The data hold 30,000 or so clones, with about three quarters observed a single time. The sample taken for sequencing was gut tissue. All receptors derive from a boy between 5 and 17 years old with mild ulcerative colitis.

The V gene is TRBV4-1, the J gene TRBJ1-2; possible D gene TRBD1, 5 bases. This CDR3 has 16 residues. V dropped 0 bases and J dropped 6 bases, with 17 bases sitting between them. Germline CDR1 and CDR2: MGHRA and YSYEKL. The CDR3 bases are TGCGCCAGCAGCCAAGAAGTCAGGGACCTGGGGGATGGCTACACCTTC. It encodes CASSQEVRDLGDGYTF.

The chain has TRBV5-1 and TRBJ2-3; 8 nucleotides agree with TRBD2. With V trimmed by 6 bases and J by 2 bases, 8 bases remained unmatched. This CDR3 has 15 amino acids. Germline-derived CDR1 and CDR2 are SGHRS and YFSETQ. The CDR3 bases are TGCGCCAGCACAACCTTAGCGGGGTACACAGATACGCAGTATTTT. It translates to CASTTLAGYTDTQYF.

CDR3 DNA sequence: TGTGCCAGCAGCGCCCCCCCCTCGGACAGAAACACCATATATTTT. As protein: CASSAPPSDRNTIYF. The chain employs TRBV9 and TRBJ1-3, with a weak D call TRBD1 (5 bases). This CDR3 region has 15 residues. Trimming pared 3 bases from V and 5 bases from J, leaving 15 bases between. The germline gives CDR1 SGDLS, CDR2 YYNGEE.

V usage is TRBV4-1 and J usage is TRBJ2-2; D possibly corresponds to TRBD2 (5 bases). Germline V lookup: CDR1 MGHRA, CDR2 YSYEKL. V was shortened by 1 base and J by 5 bases, with 14 bases between the two germline ends. CDR3 length: 16 residues. The CDR3 loop reads CASSQVAVEVTGELFF. The CDR3 nucleotides read TGCGCCAGCAGCCAAGTTGCGGTGGAGGTGACCGGGGAGCTGTTTTTT.

This clone was observed a few times. The rearrangement links TRBV5-1 to TRBJ1-3; no clear D gene. Trimming stripped 1 base from V and 0 bases from J, with 8 bases between. CDR3 length: 15 residues. Germline CDR1 SGHRS, CDR2 YFSETQ. Here the CDR3 DNA reads TGCGCCAGCAGCTTGTTAGGGAGCTCTGGAAACACCATATATTTT. It encodes CASSLLGSSGNTIYF.

The V and J genes are TRBV6-4 and TRBJ2-2; D ambiguous. This CDR3 is 13 amino acids long. The V end was cut by 2 bases, the J end by 3 bases, with 4 bases between. The V gene's germline CDR1 is MRHNA and CDR2 SNTAGT. CDR3 residues: CASSDRDTGELFF. In DNA form, the CDR3 reads TGTGCCAGCAGTGACAGGGACACCGGGGAGCTGTTTTTT.

The J gene is TRBJ2-7, the V gene TRBV5-1; D is undetermined. The CDR3 loop spans 11 amino acids. Germline V gene data show CDR1 as SGHRS and CDR2 as YFSETQ. Deletions cut 4 bases from V and 2 bases from J, with 4 bases between. The CDR3 nucleotides read TGCGCCAGCAGCGTCACCTACGAGCAGTACTTC. It is translated as CASSVTYEQYF.

Comments on this clone: This same CDR3 is encoded by further DNA sequences in the sample. The chain has TRBV5-8 and TRBJ1-2, with D possibly being TRBD1 (5 bases). V lost 1 base, J lost 2 bases, and 6 bases lay in between. CDR3 length: 13 amino acids. Germline CDR1 and CDR2: SGHTS and YDEGEE. The CDR3 region has the DNA TGTGCCAGCAGCTTGTGGGGCAACTATGGCTACACCTTC. Residues: CASSLWGNYGYTF.

The chain employs TRBV7-6 and TRBJ2-1; D is unclear. V was pared by 3 bases and J by 9 bases, with 12 bases between. There are 13 residues in the CDR3. Germline V gives CDR1 SGHVS, CDR2 FNYEAQ. CDR3 loop: CASSFFAGTEQFF. The CDR3 DNA reads as TGTGCCAGCAGCTTTTTCGCTGGAACTGAGCAGTTCTTC.

Only a few counts were recorded for this clone. This sequence joins TRBV30 and TRBJ2-7, with 7 bases lining up with TRBD2. The V gene's germline CDR1 is GTSNPN and CDR2 SVGIG (reference sequence). CDR3 length equals 12 residues. V was clipped by 1 base and J by 4 bases; unmatched bases: 1. The CDR3 is CAWSGTRYEQYF. In DNA, the CDR3 is TGTGCCTGGAGTGGGACTAGGTACGAGCAGTACTTC.

The chain is built from TRBV29-1 and TRBJ2-5; 9 bases line up with TRBD1. Germline values: CDR1 SQVTM, CDR2 ANQGSEA. The junction had 14 bases not matched to a gene; V was cut back by 5 bases and J by 4 bases. CDR3 size: 16 residues. CDR3 coding DNA: TGCAGCGTTATGGGATTAGGGACAGGGATTTCAGAGACCCAGTACTTC. Its translation: CSVMGLGTGISETQYF.

The V and J genes are TRBV11-2 and TRBJ2-1; D perhaps matches TRBD2 (6 bases). There are 18 residues in the CDR3. Between the trimmed V and J ends, which lost 4 bases and 6 bases, there was a span of 25 bases. CDR1 is SGHAT and CDR2 is FQNNGV in the germline V gene. CDR3 residues: CASSSPPPPVLALNEQFF. CDR3 nucleotide sequence: TGTGCCAGCAGCTCCCCTCCACCCCCGGTACTAGCTCTCAATGAGCAGTTCTTC.

The J gene is TRBJ2-1, the V gene TRBV6-6; 7 bases line up with TRBD2. This CDR3 is built from 15 residues. CDR1 and CDR2 from the germline V gene are MNHNY and SVGAGI (reference sequence). J lost 2 bases, V lost 2 bases, and 3 bases had no gene match. The CDR3, as DNA: TGTGCCAGCAGTTACGGCGGGAGTACCTACAATGAGCAGTTCTTC. Translation gives CASSYGGSTYNEQFF.

This chain uses TRBV5-5 with TRBJ1-4; unclear D gene. Trimming left V 4 bases short and J 0 bases short, with 10 bases between. CDR3 length: 15 amino acids. Germline V gene sequence: CDR1 SGHKS, CDR2 YYEKEE (reference sequence). The CDR3 spells CASSPIGSTNEKLFF. DNA for the CDR3: TGTGCCAGCAGCCCCATCGGGTCAACTAATGAAAAACTGTTTTTT.

The V call is TRBV6-5, the J call TRBJ1-1, with D maybe TRBD1 (6 bases). Germline V lookup: CDR1 MNHEY, CDR2 SVGAGI. There are 12 residues in the CDR3. V gave up 4 bases and J gave up 9 bases, with 12 bases separating them. CDR3 sequence: CASSSWGAKAFF. The CDR3 bases are TGTGCCAGCAGTTCGTGGGGGGCAAAAGCTTTCTTT.

The chain is built from TRBV10-3 and TRBJ1-2; weak D call: TRBD1 (5 bases). Germline lookup yields CDR1 ENHRY and CDR2 SYGVKD. V shed 2 bases and J shed 8 bases, with 9 bases lying between them. The CDR3 extends over 12 amino acids. CDR3 sequence (DNA): TGTGCCATCAGTGAGGGGGGGTTGGGCTACACCTTC. Amino acid sequence: CAISEGGLGYTF.

The rearrangement uses TRBV18 and TRBJ2-7, with D possibly being TRBD2 (5 bases). The CDR3 has 16 residues. V lost 2 bases and J lost 3, with 17 bases in between. The V gene's germline CDR1 is KGHSH and CDR2 LQKENI. CDR3 sequence reads: CASSPGPRRTIYEQYF. The CDR3 nucleotides are TGTGCCAGCTCACCAGGGCCCCGGAGGACCATCTACGAGCAGTACTTC.

In this sample, this clone turned up a few times. The V and J genes are TRBV7-6 and TRBJ2-7; possible D gene TRBD2, 7 bases. V was cut by 4 bases and J by 7 bases, with 20 bases left in between. Germline CDR1 SGHVS, CDR2 FNYEAQ. The CDR3 extends over 15 amino acids. Written as DNA, the CDR3 is TGTGCCAGCAGCTCGACCGGCGGGGGCTGGGGGGAGCAGTACTTC. Its protein is CASSSTGGGWGEQYF.

Only a few counts were recorded for this clone. The chain couples TRBV2 to TRBJ1-2; no reliable D call. The CDR3 is 10 residues long. With 5 bases removed from V and 5 bases from J, the gap between germline ends came to 3 bases. CDR1 and CDR2 (germline): SNHLY, FYNNEI. Here the CDR3 DNA reads TGTGCCAGCAGTAAATATGGCTACACCTTC. As protein: CASSKYGYTF.

The rearrangement joins TRBV14 to TRBJ1-1, with a possible D match to TRBD1 (5 bases). The CDR3 loop spans 13 amino acids. From germline, CDR1 is SGHDN and CDR2 FVKESK. Trimming took off 1 base at V and 9 bases at J, with 12 bases between the two ends. This CDR3 is CASSQAGRGQAFF. In nucleotides, the CDR3 is TGTGCCAGCAGCCAAGCCGGACGGGGACAAGCTTTCTTT.

The chain couples TRBV5-1 to TRBJ1-4, with a possible D match to TRBD1 (5 bases). CDR1 and CDR2 (germline): SGHRS, YFSETQ. The V end lost 4 bases, the J end lost 10 bases, and 14 bases lay between the germline ends. The CDR3 loop spans 13 amino acids. The CDR3 protein is CASSPSGSVKLFF. The CDR3 DNA follows: TGCGCCAGCAGCCCATCAGGGTCGGTAAAACTGTTTTTT.

In DNA form, the CDR3 reads TGTGCCAGCAGCCCCTGGGTGGGGGCCCTTTCTGGGGAGCAGTACTTC. It encodes CASSPWVGALSGEQYF. The V call is TRBV9, the J call TRBJ2-7; maybe TRBD1 (6 bases). Trimming pared 4 bases from V and 7 bases from J, leaving 24 bases between. CDR1 SGDLS and CDR2 YYNGEE come from the germline V gene. This CDR3 is built from 16 residues.

CDR3 bases: TGTGCCAGCAGCCGACAGGCAGGGGACTATGGCTACACCTTC. Translation gives CASSRQAGDYGYTF. The J gene is TRBJ1-2, the V gene TRBV5-8; TRBD1 might be the D (6 bases). This CDR3 comprises 14 residues. CDR1 and CDR2 (germline): SGHTS, YDEGEE. V gave up 4 bases and J gave up 3 bases, with 13 bases separating them.

This clone was observed a handful of times. As DNA, the CDR3 is TGTGCCAGTAGTACGGGCAGTAGCACAGATACGCAGTATTTT. Its protein product is CASSTGSSTDTQYF. This chain joins TRBV19 and TRBJ2-3; D gene unclear. Germline V gene lookup returns CDR1 LNHDA and CDR2 SQIVND (reference sequence). The V gene lost 4 bases and the J gene lost 0 bases, with 8 bases spanning the gap. The CDR3 covers 14 residues.

The chain links TRBV25-1 to TRBJ2-2; TRBD1 might be the D (5 bases). The germline V gene has CDR1 MGHDK and CDR2 SYGVNS. The CDR3 extends over 17 amino acids. V lost 2 bases and J 4 bases, leaving 17 bases between the germline ends. Here the CDR3 reads CASSEIFGPDTTGELFF. Written as DNA, the CDR3 is TGTGCCAGCAGTGAAATTTTTGGGCCGGACACCACCGGGGAGCTGTTTTTT.

The rearrangement uses TRBV18 and TRBJ1-2; D possibly corresponds to TRBD1 (6 bases). There are 12 residues in the CDR3. Deletions cut 5 bases from V and 8 bases from J, with 12 bases between. The germline V gene has CDR1 KGHSH and CDR2 LQKENI. In DNA form, the CDR3 reads TGTGCCAGCTCAGTACAGGGAGAAGGCTACACCTTC. This translates into CASSVQGEGYTF.

This rearrangement joins TRBV5-4 to TRBJ2-2; the D gene is possibly TRBD1 (6 bases). V gave up 4 bases and J gave up 4 bases, with 14 bases separating them. The CDR3 contains 15 residues. CDR1 SGHNT and CDR2 YYREEE come from the germline V gene (reference sequence). The CDR3 region has the DNA TGTGCCAGCAGCGTGGTTGGGGGCCCCACCGGGGAGCTGTTTTTT. This gives the protein CASSVVGGPTGELFF.